Listed here are 8 T cell receptor beta chains from one sample, sequenced in a study of technical replicates of blood from several donors. Sequencing was performed with immunoSEQ multiplex PCR; in TCRdb, only in-frame clones are kept and a portion is missing. The top ten hold around 0.31% of the sample, which has 70,000 to 95,000 clones, around 97% seen once. The sequenced material came from T cells isolated from PBMCs. These receptors originate from a human donor in good health.

The chain joins TRBV29-1 to TRBJ2-5; D might be TRBD1 (5 bases). V lost 4 bases to trimming and J lost 4 bases, with 7 bases between them. The CDR3 has 11 residues. CDR1 and CDR2 (germline): SQVTM, ANQGSEA. CDR3 DNA sequence: TGCAGCGTTGTAAGGGGAGAGACCCAGTACTTC. As protein: CSVVRGETQYF.

This chain links TRBV7-2 with TRBJ1-1, with D unclear. This CDR3 contains 12 residues. Per germline, CDR1 SGHTA and CDR2 FQGNSA. Trimming took 4 bases from V and 8 from J, leaving 11 bases between them. The chain's CDR3 is CASSYLAVEAFF. DNA of the CDR3: TGTGCCAGCAGCTATTTGGCTGTAGAAGCTTTCTTT. Drawing the rest from reference TRBV7-2 and TRBJ1-1, the complete variable domain is GAGVSQSPSNKVTEKGKDVELRCDPISGHTALYWYRQSLGQGLEFLIYFQGNSAPDKSGLPSDRFSAERTGGSVSTLTIQRTQQEDSAVYLCASSYLAVEAFFGQGTRLTVV.

This chain links TRBV28 with TRBJ2-1, with 8 bases matching TRBD2. Per germline, CDR1 MDHEN and CDR2 SYDVKM. Trimming removed 1 base from V and 3 bases from J; junction bases left unmatched: 2. This CDR3 has 15 amino acids. CDR3 nucleotides: TGTGCCAGCAGTTTATCACTAGCGGACTACAATGAGCAGTTCTTC. This gives the protein CASSLSLADYNEQFF.

This chain uses TRBV7-2 with TRBJ1-3, with a weak D call TRBD1 (6 bases). The CDR3 is 17 residues long. Trimming removed 2 bases from V and 0 bases from J, with 14 bases in between. Germline V gene data show CDR1 as SGHTA and CDR2 as FQGNSA. The CDR3 DNA reads as TGTGCCAGCAGCTTAATTTCTTGGACAGCCTCTGGAAACACCATATATTTT. As protein: CASSLISWTASGNTIYF.

CDR3 coding DNA: TGTGCCATCAGAGACACAGGGAGCGAGGGCACAGATACGCAGTATTTT. Translation gives CAIRDTGSEGTDTQYF. This rearrangement joins TRBV10-3 to TRBJ2-3; tentatively, D is TRBD1 (6 bases). V lost 6 bases and J 1 base, leaving 17 bases between the germline ends. This CDR3 is built from 16 residues. In germline, CDR1 is ENHRY, CDR2 SYGVKD.

On this clone: The sample carries other DNA sequences with the same CDR3. The V call is TRBV5-1, the J call TRBJ2-1; 7 nucleotides align to TRBD2. This CDR3 region has 15 residues. Germline CDR1 is SGHRS and CDR2 is YFSETQ. V gave up 0 bases and J gave up 2 bases; unmatched junction bases: 2. The CDR3 protein is CASSLGGGAYNEQFF. The CDR3 DNA follows: TGCGCCAGCAGCTTGGGGGGAGGGGCCTACAATGAGCAGTTCTTC.

The V and J genes are TRBV30 and TRBJ2-7; D gene unclear. Trimming stripped 0 bases from V and 7 bases from J, with 7 bases between. In germline, CDR1 is GTSNPN, CDR2 SVGIG (reference sequence). CDR3 length: 11 residues. CDR3 DNA: TGTGCCTGGAGTGTACAATGGGAGCAGTACTTC. This encodes CAWSVQWEQYF.

The chain carries TRBV11-1 and TRBJ1-2; TRBD1 might be the D (6 bases). The V end lost 5 bases, the J end lost 4 bases, and 11 bases lay between the germline ends. Germline V gene lookup returns CDR1 SGHAT and CDR2 FQDESV (reference sequence). This CDR3 contains 13 residues. Here the CDR3 reads CASSATGFYGYTF. DNA for the CDR3: TGTGCCAGCAGCGCGACAGGTTTCTATGGCTACACCTTC.